Below, 3 T cell receptor beta chains from the same sample are listed, as sequenced in a study of identical twins. One entry per CDR3 protein, called by TCRdb with MiXCR from the 5' RACE reads. The data hold 450,000 or so distinct CDR3 sequences, with 20% to 25% observed a single time. The same sample was also studied in work on T cells expressing NK-cell markers.

Sequencing was performed on CD4+ T cells sorted from blood. These receptors were collected from a woman in her late teens or twenties in good health.

The chain couples TRBV29-1 to TRBJ2-7; 7 bases are a match to TRBD1. After removal of 8 bases from V and 7 bases from J, the junction contained 11 bases not matched to a gene. The CDR3 length is 12 residues. Germline V lookup: CDR1 SQVTM, CDR2 ANQGSEA. CDR3: CSSSGQSGEQYF. The DNA for the CDR3 is TGCAGCTCTTCGGGACAGTCGGGGGAGCAGTACTTC.

This chain connects TRBV20-1 to TRBJ1-5; a possible D gene is TRBD1 (6 bases). V was shortened by 6 bases and J by 7 bases, with 13 bases between the two germline ends. CDR1 and CDR2 from the germline V gene are DFQATT and SNEGSKA (reference sequence). The CDR3 spans 12 residues. The CDR3 nucleotides are TGCAGTGCAGACGTACAGGGACAGCCCCAGCATTTT. It yields the protein CSADVQGQPQHF.

The chain employs TRBV7-2 and TRBJ2-1, with TRBD2 identical over 9 bases. Looked up from germline, CDR1 is SGHTA and CDR2 is FQGNSA. V was pared by 6 bases and J by 3 bases, with 9 bases of the junction left unmatched. The CDR3 extends over 16 amino acids. Written as DNA, the CDR3 is TGTGCCAGCAGTCGGAGCGGGGGGATCATCTACAATGAGCAGTTCTTC. Its protein product is CASSRSGGIIYNEQFF.